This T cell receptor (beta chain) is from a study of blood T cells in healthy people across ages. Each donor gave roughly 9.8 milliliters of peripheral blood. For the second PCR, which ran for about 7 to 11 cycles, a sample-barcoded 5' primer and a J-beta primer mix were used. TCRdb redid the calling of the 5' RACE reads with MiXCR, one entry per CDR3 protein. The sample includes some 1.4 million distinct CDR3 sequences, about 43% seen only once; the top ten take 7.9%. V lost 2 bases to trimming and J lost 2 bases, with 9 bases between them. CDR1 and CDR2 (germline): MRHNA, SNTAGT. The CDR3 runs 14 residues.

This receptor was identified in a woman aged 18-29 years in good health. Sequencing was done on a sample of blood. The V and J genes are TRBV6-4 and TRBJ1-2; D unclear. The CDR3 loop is CASSDPRKNYGYTF. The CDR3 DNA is TGTGCCAGCAGTGACCCCCGTAAGAACTATGGCTACACCTTC.